This T cell receptor beta chain was sequenced for a study of human T cells and chemical hapten exposure. Study at large: 2% DPC applied to a roughly 2 cm by roughly 2 cm arm area sensitized donors.

V dropped 5 bases and J dropped 5 bases, with 10 bases sitting between them. The germline V gene has CDR1 SEHNR and CDR2 FQNEAQ (reference sequence). This CDR3 has 12 amino acids. The time point is: patch test 1, 2 weeks after DPC sensitization. Documented treatment: therapeutic diphenylcyclopropenone sensitization with weekly scalp DPC. Points from the study as a whole: The number of TCRs above 1 in 1000 frequency did not change after DPC sensitization.

TCRdb re-called the RACE reads with MiXCR, one entry per CDR3 protein. The table shows tens of thousands of distinct CDR3 sequences, with about 10% occurring only once. This clonotype was observed a handful of times. The antigen remains unidentified. The material sequenced was whole blood, taken in connection with sensitization to the hapten diphenylcyclopropenone (DPC). The TCR comes from a woman aged 55-70 years with alopecia areata. Some clones in this sample may be carry-over from other donors' samples. The V gene is TRBV7-9, the J gene TRBJ2-7, with TRBD1 as a possible D gene (6 bases). CDR3 coding DNA: TGTGCCAGCAGCCCTGACAGGAACGAGCAGTACTTC. This encodes CASSPDRNEQYF. The full variable domain, its missing parts supplied by reference TRBV7-9 and TRBJ2-7, is DTGVSQNPRHKITKRGQNVTFRCDPISEHNRLYWYRQTLGQGPEFLTYFQNEAQLEKSRLLSDRFSAERPKGSFSTLEIQRTEQGDSAMYLCASSPDRNEQYFGPGTRLTVT.